This is a list of T cell receptor beta chains from one sample in a study of cytomegalovirus exposure and HLA in healthy donors. The assay was immunoSEQ multiplex PCR, and TCRdb's table has in-frame clones only and misses some. Of fewer than 120,000 clones in the sample, 80% to 85% were seen once. What was sequenced was PBMCs. All receptors derive from a woman aged 55-70 years in good health and CMV-seropositive. Both conserved end residues are part of each CDR3. A D gene is named only where the DNA matches it firmly. Size tells how often a clone was seen (once, few, many) or the class of an expanded clone, and some rows leave it out.

CDR3 protein	CDR3 DNA	clone size	V gene	J gene	D gene
CASSQRRGSSHNEQFF	TGTGCCAGCAGCCAACGTCGTGGGAGTTCCCACAATGAGCAGTTCTTC	-	TRBV5-5	TRBJ2-1	-
CASSLPPGLVAFF	TGCGCCAGCAGCTTACCCCCCGGGTTGGTAGCTTTCTTT	-	TRBV5-1	TRBJ1-1	-
CASSQTGLGNEQFF	TGTGCTAGCAGCCAAACAGGGTTAGGGAATGAGCAGTTCTTC	-	TRBV7-7	TRBJ2-1	-
CAISESAQGGAKNTEAFF	TGTGCCATCAGTGAGTCTGCACAGGGCGGTGCGAAGAACACTGAAGCTTTCTTT	few	TRBV10-3	TRBJ1-1	-
CASSPTSGGTQYF	TGTGCCAGCAGCCCGACTAGCGGTGGAACCCAGTACTTC	few	TRBV7-2	TRBJ2-5	TRBD2
CASSLALRGGPDTQYF	TGCGCCAGCAGCTTGGCATTACGGGGAGGGCCTGATACGCAGTATTTT	-	TRBV5-1	TRBJ2-3	TRBD2
CASSQEGWAGTESTGNTIYF	TGTGCCAGCAGCCAAGAGGGGTGGGCCGGGACAGAGTCTACTGGAAACACCATATATTTT	few	TRBV4-2	TRBJ1-3	TRBD1
CASSRVGQGSYGYTF	TGTGCCAGCTCCCGGGTTGGACAGGGAAGCTATGGCTACACCTTC	-	TRBV18	TRBJ1-2	TRBD1
CASSPGLAGVGGDTQYF	TGCGCCAGCAGCCCGGGACTAGCGGGAGTGGGGGGAGATACGCAGTATTTT	-	TRBV4-1	TRBJ2-3	TRBD2
CASSLVRRDRGLGYTF	TGTGCCAGCAGCTTAGTCCGGCGGGACAGGGGGCTTGGCTACACCTTC	-	TRBV7-9	TRBJ1-2	TRBD1
CASSKNRDSSGNTIYF	TGTGCCAGCAGTAAAAACCGGGACAGCTCTGGAAACACCATATATTTT	once	TRBV2	TRBJ1-3	TRBD1
CASSQESVNYGYTF	TGTGCCAGCAGCCAAGAATCCGTTAACTATGGCTACACCTTC	-	TRBV4-2	TRBJ1-2	-
CASRGGVSVRETQYF	TGCGCCAGCAGAGGAGGGGTGTCGGTTCGAGAGACCCAGTACTTC	-	TRBV5-1	TRBJ2-5	-
CASSLTTQGRHSNQPQHF	TGTGCCAGCAGTTTAACGACACAGGGCCGGCATAGCAATCAGCCCCAGCATTTT	-	TRBV28	TRBJ1-5	-
CASSRESPYEQYF	TGTGCCAGCAGTAGAGAGAGTCCATACGAGCAGTACTTC	-	TRBV7-9	TRBJ2-7	-
CASSELGGDYGYTF	TGTGCCAGCAGTGAATTGGGAGGAGACTATGGCTACACCTTC	-	TRBV25-1	TRBJ1-2	-
CASLPLSTSYEQYF	TGTGCCAGCTTACCCCTCTCCACTTCCTACGAGCAGTACTTC	-	TRBV6-5	TRBJ2-7	-
CASGGHLNTEAFF	TGTGCCAGCGGGGGACACCTGAACACTGAAGCTTTCTTT	few	TRBV27	TRBJ1-1	-
CASSKGTSAVLAKNIQYF	TGTGCCAGCAGCAAGGGGACTAGCGCCGTTCTAGCCAAAAACATTCAGTACTTC	-	TRBV7-2	TRBJ2-4	TRBD2
CASRLSAASSYNEQFF	TGTGCCAGCAGGTTATCGGCGGCGAGCTCCTACAATGAGCAGTTCTTC	-	TRBV27	TRBJ2-1	-
CASSEASGGYGYTF	TGTGCCAGCAGTGAAGCGTCCGGGGGGTATGGCTACACCTTC	-	TRBV2	TRBJ1-2	-
CASSFRGKGMDTQYF	TGTGCCAGCAGCTTTCGGGGTAAAGGGATGGATACGCAGTATTTT	-	TRBV7-3	TRBJ2-3	-
CASTLQGYEQYF	TGTGCCAGCACCTTACAGGGGTACGAGCAGTACTTC	few	TRBV2	TRBJ2-7	TRBD1
CASSKAGTEETQYF	TGTGCCAGCAGCAAGGCCGGGACAGAAGAGACCCAGTACTTC	once	TRBV5-8	TRBJ2-5	TRBD1
CASSLSGRAWSEQFF	TGTGCCAGCAGTCTGAGCGGGAGGGCCTGGAGTGAGCAGTTCTTC	-	TRBV25-1	TRBJ2-1	TRBD2
CASSQIALNQPQHF	TGCGCCAGCAGCCAAATAGCTCTCAATCAGCCCCAGCATTTT	once	TRBV4-1	TRBJ1-5	-
CASSDASGSDTQYF	TGTGCCAGCAGCGACGCTTCAGGATCAGATACGCAGTATTTT	-	TRBV25-1	TRBJ2-3	-
CASRKHSGKITEAFF	TGTGCCAGCAGGAAACACAGTGGTAAGATCACTGAAGCTTTCTTT	-	TRBV6-1	TRBJ1-1	-
CASSSPRGTGDVEQFF	TGCGCCAGCAGCTCACCGAGAGGGACAGGGGATGTTGAGCAGTTCTTC	-	TRBV5-1	TRBJ2-1	TRBD1